Each of the 21 T cell receptor beta chains below was sequenced from the same sample in a study of neoadjuvant anti-PD-1 for oral cavity cancer. Sample time point: after neoadjuvant nivolumab, at surgical resection. TCRdb's copy holds only in-frame clones and misses some; the assay was immunoSEQ multiplex PCR. The data contain about 14,000 clones, around 74% of them singletons. This sample comprised PBMCs, obtained after nivolumab (anti-PD-1) treatment. The receptors shown here come from a person aged 35 to 85 with oral cavity squamous cell carcinoma.

This chain connects TRBV30 to TRBJ1-1; 9 bases match TRBD1. Germline V lookup: CDR1 GTSNPN, CDR2 SVGIG (reference sequence). This CDR3 contains 14 residues. The junction had 6 bases not matched to a gene; V was cut back by 3 bases and J by 4 bases. CDR3 DNA: TGTGCCTGGAGGGTGACAGGGGGACCCACTGAAGCTTTCTTT. Its protein product is CAWRVTGGPTEAFF. Full variable domain (missing parts from reference TRBV30 and TRBJ1-1): SQTIHQWPATLVQPVGSPLSLECTVEGTSNPNLYWYRQAAGRGLQLLFYSVGIGQISSEVPQNLSASRPQDRQFILSSKKLLLSDSGFYLCAWRVTGGPTEAFFGQGTRLTVV.

This clone was counted a few times. The genes are TRBV30 and TRBJ1-2; the D is unclear. Trimming removed 6 bases at V and 4 bases at J, with 15 bases between. The CDR3 totals 13 residues. The germline gives CDR1 GTSNPN, CDR2 SVGIG (reference sequence). The CDR3 spells CACLMVGIYGYTF. CDR3 DNA sequence: TGTGCCTGCCTTATGGTTGGGATCTATGGCTACACCTTC.

This chain uses TRBV18 with TRBJ1-5; D is possibly TRBD1 (6 bases). Trimming took off 4 bases at V and 2 bases at J, with 9 bases between the two ends. Germline-derived CDR1 and CDR2 are KGHSH and LQKENI. The CDR3 loop spans 14 amino acids. The CDR3 DNA is TGTGCCAGCTCACTATCAGGGGGCAATCAGCCCCAGCATTTT. It yields the protein CASSLSGGNQPQHF.

This clone was detected a few times. CDR3: CASSGQANYGYTF. CDR3 coding DNA: TGTGCCAGCTCTGGACAGGCTAACTATGGCTACACCTTC. The V gene is TRBV2, the J gene TRBJ1-2; 7 bases align to TRBD1. Germline values: CDR1 SNHLY, CDR2 FYNNEI. The CDR3 runs to 13 residues. V lost 8 bases and J lost 0; bases outside the gene matches: 3.

This sequence joins TRBV19 and TRBJ2-7, with a possible D match to TRBD1 (6 bases). The CDR3 is made up of 16 amino acids. Deletions cut 0 bases from V and 4 bases from J, with 16 bases between. Germline V gives CDR1 LNHDA, CDR2 SQIVND (reference sequence). The CDR3 DNA follows: TGTGCCAGTAGTATAGATGCCGGGACAACTCCTTACGAGCAGTACTTC. Its protein product is CASSIDAGTTPYEQYF.

In this sample, this clone turned up once. The chain couples TRBV2 to TRBJ2-2; the match to TRBD1 covers 10 bases. Germline loops: CDR1 SNHLY, CDR2 FYNNEI. Unmatched junction bases numbered 10, after V lost 6 bases and J lost 6 bases. CDR3 length: 16 residues. The CDR3 is CASSLDSGTGAGELFF. Written as DNA, the CDR3 is TGTGCCAGCAGCCTCGACTCCGGGACAGGGGCCGGGGAGCTGTTTTTT.

The chain links TRBV7-2 to TRBJ1-1; TRBD1 matches at 8 bases. This CDR3 has 12 amino acids. The V and J ends lost 5 bases and 7 bases, in that order; junction bases with no gene match: 3. Germline V lookup: CDR1 SGHTA, CDR2 FQGNSA. The CDR3 nucleotides read TGTGCCAGCAGCGCCGGACAGGGTGAAGCTTTCTTT. This gives the protein CASSAGQGEAFF.

V and J are TRBV12-1 and TRBJ2-5. TRBV12-1 is recorded as a pseudogene. This CDR3 spans 17 amino acids. CDR3 amino acids: CASSFIAGDPQGKTQYF. CDR3 coding DNA: TGTGCCAGCAGCTTTATTGCCGGGGACCCCCAAGGCAAGACCCAGTACTTC.

The genes are TRBV7-9 and TRBJ2-7; D is uncertain. The CDR3 totals 12 residues. From germline, CDR1 is SEHNR and CDR2 FQNEAQ (reference sequence). V dropped 5 bases and J dropped 4 bases, with 9 bases sitting between them. The CDR3 spells CASSPLSYEQYF. Written as DNA, the CDR3 is TGTGCCAGCAGCCCTTTAAGTTACGAGCAGTACTTC.

In this sample, this clone turned up once. The rearrangement uses TRBV27 and TRBJ2-7; 7 positions agree with TRBD2. This CDR3 has 13 residues. The germline V gene has CDR1 MNHEY and CDR2 SMNVEV (reference sequence). The V and J ends lost 6 bases and 1 base, in that order; junction bases with no gene match: 3. The chain's CDR3 is CASRSSGSYEQYF. For the CDR3, the DNA is TGTGCCAGCAGGTCTAGCGGATCCTACGAGCAGTACTTC.

Only one count was recorded for this clone. The chain recombines TRBV6-5 with TRBJ1-1, with D unresolved. There are 13 residues in the CDR3. V shed 4 bases and J shed 0 bases, with 6 bases lying between them. The germline V gene has CDR1 MNHEY and CDR2 SVGAGI. DNA for the CDR3: TGTGCCAGCAGTTCAATCTTGAACACTGAAGCTTTCTTT. Translated, it gives CASSSILNTEAFF.

V usage is TRBV2 and J usage is TRBJ1-1; TRBD1 is a possible D gene (5 bases). There are 15 residues in the CDR3. Germline lookup yields CDR1 SNHLY and CDR2 FYNNEI. Trimming pared 6 bases from V and 1 base from J, leaving 15 bases between. The CDR3 DNA sequence: TGTGCCAGCAGGCTACCCGGGGCTCAGAACACTGAAGCTTTCTTT. Translation: CASRLPGAQNTEAFF.

This clone was counted once. This chain links TRBV9 with TRBJ2-1; 7 positions match TRBD2. After removal of 1 base from V and 8 bases from J, the junction contained 6 bases not matched to a gene. The CDR3 consists of 14 residues. The germline gives CDR1 SGDLS, CDR2 YYNGEE. This CDR3 reads CASSVSGLVYEQFF. The CDR3 DNA follows: TGTGCCAGCAGCGTATCAGGACTAGTTTATGAGCAGTTCTTC.

The chain joins TRBV5-1 to TRBJ2-3; 7 positions match TRBD2. Germline CDR1 is SGHRS and CDR2 is YFSETQ. The CDR3 has 15 amino acids. Trimming cost V 5 bases and J 6 bases; bases outside gene matches: 12. In DNA, the CDR3 is TGCGCCAGCAGGAGTCTAGCGGTCGGATTGGATACGCAGTATTTT. This encodes CASRSLAVGLDTQYF. Complete variable domain (other parts from reference TRBV5-1 and TRBJ2-3): KAGVTQTPRYLIKTRGQQVTLSCSPISGHRSVSWYQQTPGQGLQFLFEYFSETQRNKGNFPGRFSGRQFSNSRSEMNVSTLELGDSALYLCASRSLAVGLDTQYFGPGTRLTVL.

In this sample, this clone turned up once. The chain links TRBV6-5 to TRBJ2-1, with 7 nucleotides matching TRBD1. The CDR3 loop spans 15 amino acids. V shed 8 bases and J 7 bases; nucleotides not matched to a gene: 14. Germline CDR1 and CDR2: MNHEY and SVGAGI. CDR3 residues: CASGEQGGARNEQFF. The DNA for the CDR3 is TGTGCCAGCGGAGAGCAAGGGGGCGCAAGGAATGAGCAGTTCTTC.

The rearrangement uses TRBV11-2 and TRBJ2-1; 8 positions match TRBD1. V was clipped by 5 bases and J by 0 bases; unmatched bases: 6. The CDR3 spans 16 residues. Germline CDR1 SGHAT, CDR2 FQNNGV. CDR3 DNA sequence: TGTGCCAGCAGCCCCCTCGGGACAGGCTCCTACAATGAGCAGTTCTTC. It encodes CASSPLGTGSYNEQFF.

Comments on this clone: A junction boundary mismatches the germline segment, possibly from a read error. This chain joins TRBV5-5 and TRBJ2-2; unclear D gene. The germline V gene has CDR1 SGHKS and CDR2 YYEKEE (reference sequence). The CDR3 contains 13 residues. This CDR3 reads CASSLGVTGELFF. CDR3 nucleotide sequence: TGTGCCAGCAGTTTGGGCGTAACCGGGGAGCTGTTTTTT.

The V and J genes are TRBV4-1 and TRBJ2-2; the match to TRBD1 covers 7 bases. This CDR3 contains 18 residues. Per the germline V gene, CDR1 is MGHRA and CDR2 is YSYEKL. Trimming removed 6 bases from V and 3 bases from J; junction bases left unmatched: 16. The CDR3 sequence is CASRETGSGGSDTGELFF. The DNA for the CDR3 is TGCGCCAGCAGAGAGACAGGGTCTGGAGGTTCGGACACCGGGGAGCTGTTTTTT.

CDR3 sequence: CSVVLGEQYF. The DNA of the CDR3 is TGCAGCGTTGTCTTGGGAGAGCAGTACTTC. V and J are TRBV29-1 and TRBJ2-7; D is undetermined. Germline V gene data show CDR1 as SQVTM and CDR2 as ANQGSEA. The CDR3 sequence is 10 residues long. The V end was cut by 4 bases, the J end by 7 bases, with 8 bases between.

The J gene is TRBJ1-5, the V gene TRBV5-1, with TRBD1 matching 7 bases. There are 15 residues in the CDR3. Germline values: CDR1 SGHRS, CDR2 YFSETQ. V gave up 0 bases and J gave up 4 bases; unmatched junction bases: 4. The DNA of the CDR3 is TGCGCCAGCAGCTTGGAAGGGACAGAGAATCAGCCCCAGCATTTT. This translates into CASSLEGTENQPQHF.

This clone was observed a single time. The chain is built from TRBV29-1 and TRBJ2-5; 9 nucleotides agree with TRBD1. Germline CDR1 and CDR2: SQVTM and ANQGSEA. This CDR3 has 14 amino acids. After removal of 8 bases from V and 6 bases from J, the junction contained 13 bases not matched to a gene. CDR3 sequence reads: CSSGGGQGLKTQYF. DNA of the CDR3: TGCAGCTCTGGAGGGGGACAGGGTTTGAAGACCCAGTACTTC.